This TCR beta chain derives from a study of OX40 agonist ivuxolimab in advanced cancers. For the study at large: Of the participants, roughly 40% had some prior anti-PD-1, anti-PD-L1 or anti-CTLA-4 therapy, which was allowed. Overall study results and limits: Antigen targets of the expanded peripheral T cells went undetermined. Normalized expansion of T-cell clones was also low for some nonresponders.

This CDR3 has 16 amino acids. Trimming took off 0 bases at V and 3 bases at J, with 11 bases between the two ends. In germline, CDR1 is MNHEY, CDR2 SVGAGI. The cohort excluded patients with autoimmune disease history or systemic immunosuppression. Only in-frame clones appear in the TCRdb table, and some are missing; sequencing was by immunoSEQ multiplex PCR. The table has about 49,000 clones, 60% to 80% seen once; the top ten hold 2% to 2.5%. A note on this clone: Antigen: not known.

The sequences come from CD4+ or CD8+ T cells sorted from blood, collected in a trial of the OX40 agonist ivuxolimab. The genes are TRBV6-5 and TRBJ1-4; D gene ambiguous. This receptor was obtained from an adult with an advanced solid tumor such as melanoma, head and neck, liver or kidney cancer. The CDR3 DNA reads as TGTGCCAGCAGTTACTCCCCAGCGGGAGCTAATGAAAAACTGTTTTTT. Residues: CASSYSPAGANEKLFF.